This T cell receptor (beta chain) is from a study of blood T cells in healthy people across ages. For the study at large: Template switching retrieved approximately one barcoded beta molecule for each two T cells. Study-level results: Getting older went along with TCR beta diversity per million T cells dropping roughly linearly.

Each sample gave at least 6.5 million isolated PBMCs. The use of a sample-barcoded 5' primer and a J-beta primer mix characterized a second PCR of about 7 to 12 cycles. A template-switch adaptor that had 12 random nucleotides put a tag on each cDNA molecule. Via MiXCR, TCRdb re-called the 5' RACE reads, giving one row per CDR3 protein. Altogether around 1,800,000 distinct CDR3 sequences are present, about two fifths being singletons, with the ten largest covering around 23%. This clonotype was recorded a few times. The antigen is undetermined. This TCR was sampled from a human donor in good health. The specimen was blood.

This CDR3 is CASSRENQPQHF. The CDR3 DNA is TGTGCCAGCAGTAGAGAAAATCAGCCCCAGCATTTT. The J gene is TRBJ1-5, the V gene TRBV6-6, with D unclear. V was cut by 5 bases and J by 4 bases, with 6 bases left in between. The CDR3 contains 12 residues. Germline V gene sequence: CDR1 MNHNY, CDR2 SVGAGI (reference sequence).